The 18 T cell receptor beta chains below were found in one sample sequenced in a study of molecular identifiers for immune sequencing clone quantification. TCRdb processed the PCR reads anew with MiXCR; each CDR3 protein has one entry. There are some 580,000 distinct CDR3 sequences in the sample; around 25% occur only once, and 0.78% lies in the top ten. The specimen sequenced was naive CD8+ T cells from blood, with Jurkat cell RNA spiked in. The subset is: FACS-sorted CD8+CD4-CCR7+CD45RA+ naive T cells. The receptor source for this set is a human donor in good health. Some libraries in this study had Jurkat cell RNA spiked in.

This clonotype occurred many times. This sequence joins TRBV7-9 and TRBJ2-3; no reliable D call. Deletions cut 0 bases from V and 0 bases from J, with 10 bases between. This CDR3 is 16 amino acids long. Germline CDR1 SEHNR, CDR2 FQNEAQ (reference sequence). The CDR3 DNA reads as TGTGCCAGCAGCTTAGCTACGCGTGATAGCACAGATACGCAGTATTTT. Its translation is CASSLATRDSTDTQYF. The variable domain in full, completed from reference TRBV7-9 and TRBJ2-3, reads DTGVSQNPRHKITKRGQNVTFRCDPISEHNRLYWYRQTLGQGPEFLTYFQNEAQLEKSRLLSDRFSAERPKGSFSTLEIQRTEQGDSAMYLCASSLATRDSTDTQYFGPGTRLTVL.

This clonotype has only a few counts. This chain connects TRBV6-5 to TRBJ1-4; no definite D call. CDR3 length: 15 residues. Germline V gene sequence: CDR1 MNHEY, CDR2 SVGAGI. The V gene lost 5 bases and the J gene lost 3 bases, with 13 bases spanning the gap. Here the CDR3 reads CASSTRVSSNEKLFF. CDR3 DNA: TGTGCCAGCAGTACTAGGGTGTCGTCTAATGAAAAACTGTTTTTT.

At least ten counts were recorded for this clonotype. CDR3 sequence: CSARPSGGNQPQHF. The DNA for the CDR3 is TGCAGTGCTAGGCCTAGCGGTGGCAATCAGCCCCAGCATTTT. This sequence joins TRBV20-1 and TRBJ1-5; D gene unclear. Germline loops: CDR1 DFQATT, CDR2 SNEGSKA (reference sequence). This CDR3 is 14 amino acids long. Trimming cost V 3 bases and J 2 bases, with 11 bases left between them.

This clonotype was recorded a few times. CDR3 in amino acids: CASSKEGGTQYF. CDR3 DNA: TGTGCCAGCAGCAAAGAGGGGGGTACGCAGTATTTT. The chain is built from TRBV21-1 and TRBJ2-3; the table's D call of TRBD1 was not tested on the DNA. TRBV21-1 is assigned pseudogene status. The CDR3 is made up of 12 amino acids.

This clonotype was counted between two and nine times. The V and J genes are TRBV20-1 and TRBJ2-7; 7 positions agree with TRBD1. J gave up 3 bases and V 6 bases, and 8 bases lay outside the gene matches. This CDR3 is built from 13 residues. From germline, CDR1 is DFQATT and CDR2 SNEGSKA (reference sequence). CDR3 nucleotides: TGCAGTGCGCGCCGAAGGGGGCACTACGAGCAGTACTTC. This gives the protein CSARRRGHYEQYF.

CDR3 amino acids: CASSFSGGVEKLFF. For the CDR3, the DNA is TGTGCCAGCAGTTTTTCGGGGGGGGTTGAAAAACTGTTTTTT. This chain uses TRBV27 with TRBJ1-4; TRBD1 might be the D (5 bases). Germline CDR1 MNHEY, CDR2 SMNVEV (reference sequence). The CDR3 contains 14 residues. The V end was cut by 3 bases, the J end by 7 bases, with 12 bases between.

The J gene is TRBJ2-7, the V gene TRBV5-6; D may be TRBD2 (6 bases). There are 15 residues in the CDR3. Trimming cost V 5 bases and J 3 bases, with 18 bases left between them. Germline CDR1 and CDR2: SGHDT and YYEEEE. Here the CDR3 DNA reads TGTGCCAGCAGTCTCCGGCGGGGACTGAACTACGAGCAGTACTTC. The encoded protein is CASSLRRGLNYEQYF.

This clonotype has at least ten counts. This chain links TRBV29-1 with TRBJ1-3; D unclear. Trimming took off 6 bases at V and 4 bases at J, with 16 bases between the two ends. Germline V gene data show CDR1 as SQVTM and CDR2 as ANQGSEA. This CDR3 is built from 14 residues. This CDR3 is CSVGLPGSGNTIYF. CDR3 in DNA: TGCAGCGTCGGACTCCCCGGTTCGGGAAACACCATATATTTT.

This clonotype was detected many times. The chain joins TRBV2 to TRBJ2-1, with D unclear. Germline-derived CDR1 and CDR2 are SNHLY and FYNNEI. V was clipped by 5 bases and J by 2 bases, with 7 bases between them. The CDR3 extends over 13 amino acids. CDR3 in amino acids: CASSSTTYNEQFF. In DNA form, the CDR3 reads TGTGCCAGCAGTTCGACAACCTACAATGAGCAGTTCTTC.

This clonotype was seen at least ten times. CDR3 nucleotides: TGCGCCAGCAGCCACGTCGACAGCTATGGCTACACCTTC. As protein: CASSHVDSYGYTF. J is TRBJ1-2 and V is TRBV4-3; perhaps TRBD1 as D (5 bases). Germline CDR1 LGHNA, CDR2 YSLEER. The CDR3 spans 13 residues. Trimming shortened V by 3 bases and J by 4 bases, and 9 bases separated the two germline ends.

This clonotype has at least ten counts. CDR3 sequence reads: CASSLAFIGSNYGYTF. As DNA, the CDR3 is TGTGCCAGCAGCCTCGCATTTATCGGGTCTAACTATGGCTACACCTTC. This chain links TRBV7-9 with TRBJ1-2; D unresolved. CDR3 length: 16 residues. V was trimmed by 5 bases and J by 0 bases, leaving 16 bases between them. Germline V gene sequence: CDR1 SEHNR, CDR2 FQNEAQ (reference sequence).

The rearrangement links TRBV4-1 to TRBJ2-5; 10 bases align to TRBD1. Trimming removed 2 bases from V and 5 bases from J; junction bases left unmatched: 5. The CDR3 length is 15 residues. The germline gives CDR1 MGHRA, CDR2 YSYEKL. The CDR3 DNA sequence: TGCGCCAGCAGCCAATCCAGGGACAGGGGTGAGACCCAGTACTTC. Amino acid sequence: CASSQSRDRGETQYF.

The chain couples TRBV2 to TRBJ1-5; 9 positions match TRBD1. CDR1 is SNHLY, CDR2 FYNNEI, per germline. The CDR3 has 15 amino acids. Losses at the gene ends were 4 bases for V and 4 bases for J; bases not matched to a gene: 5. In DNA, the CDR3 is TGTGCCAGCAGTGTCGGGACAGGGTGGAATCAGCCCCAGCATTTT. Encoded protein: CASSVGTGWNQPQHF.

This chain links TRBV27 with TRBJ1-5; no clear D gene. Trimming shortened V by 4 bases and J by 2 bases, and 12 bases separated the two germline ends. From germline, CDR1 is MNHEY and CDR2 SMNVEV (reference sequence). The CDR3 is made up of 15 amino acids. CDR3 nucleotides: TGTGCCAGCAGTTCCATCGGGATGGGCAATCAGCCCCAGCATTTT. It encodes CASSSIGMGNQPQHF.

J is TRBJ2-1 and V is TRBV7-2; no definite D call. Germline CDR1 SGHTA, CDR2 FQGNSA. This CDR3 comprises 15 residues. Between the trimmed V and J ends, which lost 2 bases and 9 bases, there was a span of 17 bases. The CDR3 DNA reads TGTGCCAGCAGCTTAATCCCCCAGTATTTCAGTGAGCAGTTCTTC. Amino acid sequence: CASSLIPQYFSEQFF.

The sample holds many counts of this clonotype. The chain recombines TRBV28 with TRBJ2-5; D not resolved. Trimming left V 1 base short and J 3 bases short, with 12 bases between. This CDR3 region has 15 residues. Germline-derived CDR1 and CDR2 are MDHEN and SYDVKM. The DNA for the CDR3 is TGTGCCAGCAGTTTATTCCGAGGCCAGGAAGAGACCCAGTACTTC. Its protein is CASSLFRGQEETQYF.

There are a few counts of this clonotype. The CDR3 coding sequence is TGTGCCAGCAGCTTAGTAACAGGAACAAACGTCCTGACTTTC. Translation: CASSLVTGTNVLTF. This rearrangement joins TRBV7-8 to TRBJ2-6; D is possibly TRBD1 (5 bases). Germline V gene sequence: CDR1 SGHVS, CDR2 FQNEAQ. This CDR3 is built from 14 residues. Trimming left V 1 base short and J 10 bases short, with 11 bases between. Full variable domain (rest looked up from reference TRBV7-8 and TRBJ2-6): GAGVSQSPRYKVAKRGQDVALRCDPISGHVSLFWYQQALGQGPEFLTYFQNEAQLDKSGLPSDRFFAERPEGSVSTLKIQRTQQEDSAVYLCASSLVTGTNVLTFGAGSRLTVL.

This clonotype was observed at least ten times. The J gene is TRBJ2-4, the V gene TRBV21-1; the tabulated D call, TRBD1, remains unverified against the DNA. TRBV21-1 has pseudogene status. The CDR3 runs to 15 residues. In DNA form, the CDR3 reads TGTGCCAGCCTAACCGCAGGGGTGGCCAAAAACATTCAGTACTTC. Protein sequence: CASLTAGVAKNIQYF.